This T cell receptor (beta chain) was recorded in a study of CD8 T cells in ankylosing spondylitis. This clonotype was counted at least ten times. Its antigen is unidentified. Whole-study findings and limits: Roughly eight highly homologous variants made up a TCR beta motif that seemed to typify ankylosing spondylitis blood. Reportedly, significant enrichment of disease-linked clones occurred in matched ankylosing spondylitis synovial fluid.

This CDR3 is 13 amino acids long. Germline CDR1 reads SNHLY; CDR2 reads FYNNEI. With 2 bases removed from V and 9 bases from J, the gap between germline ends came to 12 bases. A single record per CDR3 protein comes from TCRdb applying MiXCR to the 5' RACE reads. The sample lists some 220,000 distinct CDR3 sequences; approximately 10% were seen once. The chain combines TRBV2 with TRBJ2-3; D is uncertain. This receptor was identified in a male donor with ankylosing spondylitis or in good health (not recorded which). What was sequenced was blood, either unsorted or a sorted T cell fraction (not recorded which). CDR3 bases: TGTGCCAGCAGTGAAATCTCCCTAGAGACGCAGTATTTT. Translation: CASSEISLETQYF.